What follows is one T cell receptor beta chain and its context. Its antigen remains unknown. The data originate from a study of T cell responses to AZD1222 COVID-19 vaccine. Trimming removed 5 bases from V and 5 bases from J; junction bases left unmatched: 10. The CDR3 has 15 amino acids. Germline V gives CDR1 SEHNR, CDR2 FQNEAQ (reference sequence). The table came from immunoSEQ multiplex PCR; TCRdb's copy has only in-frame clones and leaves some out. The data hold tens of thousands of clones, with 80% to 90% observed a single time. Findings and caveats of the study: A reported finding is that nearly half of spike-specific TCRs target unmutated variant regions. Sampling that yielded the repertoires occurred only after the peak T cell response. In a largely white British group with more females than males, clonal diversity was possibly underestimated.

The receptor's source is an adult in good health. The sample was peripheral blood, taken on day 0 of AZD1222 vaccination. The J gene is TRBJ2-3, the V gene TRBV7-9; 7 nucleotides line up with TRBD2. The CDR3 protein is CASSTAGGGVDTQYF. The CDR3 coding sequence is TGTGCCAGCAGCACCGCCGGCGGGGGTGTAGATACGCAGTATTTT.